This TCR beta chain was recorded in a study of radiation and T cells in renal cell carcinoma. Data came from immunoSEQ multiplex PCR; TCRdb stores just in-frame clones and leaves some out. The table lists some 120,000 clones, approximately 90% of them singletons. The sample's time point: blood 2 weeks post-SBRT. Treatment: 15 Gy SBRT to primary tumor, nephrectomy 4 weeks later. Blood was sampled at baseline, 2 weeks and 4 weeks after SBRT. Concerning this clone itself: Its antigen is not known.

Trimming shortened V by 3 bases and J by 5 bases, and 16 bases separated the two germline ends. Germline V gives CDR1 LNHDA, CDR2 SQIVND (reference sequence). This CDR3 has 15 residues. Study findings and constraints: In blood, top tumor clones expanded by 2 weeks, shrinking by 4.

The clonotype was recovered from a woman aged 70 to 79 with renal cell carcinoma. The V and J genes are TRBV19 and TRBJ1-1, with unresolved D. The sample was blood, taken from a patient whose treatment included radiotherapy and nephrectomy. The CDR3, as DNA: TGTGCCAGTAGTATTGGTGCGTCGGGAGGAACTGAAGCTTTCTTT. Translated: CASSIGASGGTEAFF.